This paragraph reports one TCR beta chain. Sequencing used immunoSEQ multiplex PCR; TCRdb keeps in-frame clones, though not all of them. The repertoire holds 150,000 or so clones, approximately 90% seen once, with less than 3% in the top ten. The sample is drawn from a study of blood T cell repertoires in COVID-19. At the level of the study: The United States, Italy and Spain provided the acute and convalescent COVID-19 samples.

The CDR3 covers 16 residues. Germline V lookup: CDR1 SEHNR, CDR2 FQNEAQ (reference sequence). With 5 bases clipped from V and 6 bases from J, the junction kept 11 bases outside the gene matches. The chain couples TRBV7-9 to TRBJ1-5; 9 bases are shared with TRBD1. The sequence came from a man in his sixties with active or convalescent COVID-19. Sequenced sample: peripheral blood. The CDR3 spells CASSHYRGHEGQPQHF. Here the CDR3 DNA reads TGTGCCAGCAGCCATTACAGGGGGCACGAGGGTCAGCCCCAGCATTTT. The full variable domain, in which reference TRBV7-9 and TRBJ1-5 provide the parts outside the CDR3, is DTGVSQNPRHKITKRGQNVTFRCDPISEHNRLYWYRQTLGQGPEFLTYFQNEAQLEKSRLLSDRFSAERPKGSFSTLEIQRTEQGDSAMYLCASSHYRGHEGQPQHFGDGTRLSIL.